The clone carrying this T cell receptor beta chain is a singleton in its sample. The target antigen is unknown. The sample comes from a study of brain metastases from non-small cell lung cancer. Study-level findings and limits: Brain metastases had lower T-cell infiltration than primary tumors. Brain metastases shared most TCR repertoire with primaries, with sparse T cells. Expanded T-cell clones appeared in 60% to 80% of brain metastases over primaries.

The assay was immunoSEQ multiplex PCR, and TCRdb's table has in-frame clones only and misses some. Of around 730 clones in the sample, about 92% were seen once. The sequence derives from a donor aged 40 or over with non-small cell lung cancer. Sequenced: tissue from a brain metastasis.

This CDR3 is CASTEGTGRNEQFF. The CDR3 nucleotides are TGTGCCAGCACCGAAGGGACAGGGAGGAATGAGCAGTTCTTC. V and J are TRBV2 and TRBJ2-1, with TRBD1 matching 9 bases. Germline lookup yields CDR1 SNHLY and CDR2 FYNNEI. V trimming: 7 bases; J trimming: 7 bases; junction bases outside the gene matches: 8. This CDR3 contains 14 residues. The variable domain in full, completed from reference TRBV2 and TRBJ2-1, reads EPEVTQTPSHQVTQMGQEVILRCVPISNHLYFYWYRQILGQKVEFLVSFYNNEISEKSEIFDDQFSVERPDGSNFTLKIRSTKLEDSAMYFCASTEGTGRNEQFFGPGTRLTVL.